This TCR beta chain was recovered during a study of shared clonotypes between healthy human individuals. Study results and caveats: The generation probabilities recorded for non-shared clonotypes fell below those of clonotypes shared by all four donors.

Caucasian adults residing in Nashville, Tennessee made up all the donors. It was into CD45RA+ naive and CD45RA-negative memory subsets that the CD4+ cells were split. The data were produced by immunoSEQ multiplex PCR, yet TCRdb's version contains in-frame clones alone and is incomplete. The table lists around 2,000,000 clones, 85% to 95% of them singletons. Notes on this clone: The antigen remains unidentified.

Sequences were obtained from naive CD4+ T cells sorted from blood. Subset described: CD45RA+ positively selected. This clonotype originated in a man in his late teens or twenties in good health.

This CDR3 reads CASSSQTQGAGGYTF. The CDR3 DNA sequence: TGTGCCAGCAGCTCCCAGACCCAGGGGGCCGGTGGCTACACCTTC. The V call is TRBV7-2, the J call TRBJ1-2; TRBD1 matches 8 bases. Losses at the gene ends were 4 bases for V and 7 bases for J; bases not matched to a gene: 11. Germline CDR1 and CDR2: SGHTA and FQGNSA. CDR3 length equals 15 residues.